Each of the 14 T cell receptor beta chains below was sequenced from the same sample in a study of cytotoxic CD8 clonotypes in ibrutinib-treated CLL. Sequenced by immunoSEQ multiplex PCR; TCRdb stores in-frame clones only, minus some. The sample consists of about 330,000 clones, 67% of them appearing once. This material consisted of PBMCs, taken after 36 months of ibrutinib treatment. These receptors came from a human donor with chronic lymphocytic leukemia.

The table lists this clone with a count of one. The V and J genes are TRBV28 and TRBJ2-3; the match to TRBD2 covers 8 bases. After removal of 6 bases from V and 3 bases from J, the junction contained 14 bases not matched to a gene. Germline loops: CDR1 MDHEN, CDR2 SYDVKM. CDR3 length: 17 amino acids. CDR3: CASSFITSGAGTDTQYF. In DNA, the CDR3 is TGTGCCAGCAGCTTCATTACTAGCGGAGCAGGTACAGATACGCAGTATTTT.

The chain joins TRBV5-6 to TRBJ2-1; D might be TRBD1 (5 bases). Looked up from germline, CDR1 is SGHDT and CDR2 is YYEEEE. This CDR3 has 15 residues. Trimming took 5 bases from V and 6 from J, leaving 18 bases between them. This CDR3 reads CASRSAQVLSNEQFF. The CDR3 DNA follows: TGTGCCAGCAGATCGGCACAGGTACTAAGCAATGAGCAGTTCTTC.

The chain recombines TRBV5-6 with TRBJ2-2; the D is unclear. The CDR3 contains 15 residues. Trimming removed 4 bases at V and 0 bases at J, with 10 bases between. Germline V lookup: CDR1 SGHDT, CDR2 YYEEEE. The CDR3 region is CASSLVPTNTGELFF. CDR3 in DNA: TGTGCCAGCAGCCTCGTGCCCACGAACACCGGGGAGCTGTTTTTT.

V and J are TRBV19 and TRBJ1-1; D is perhaps TRBD1 (5 bases). Germline lookup yields CDR1 LNHDA and CDR2 SQIVND (reference sequence). V gave up 7 bases and J gave up 8 bases, with 20 bases separating them. There are 14 residues in the CDR3. CDR3 sequence: CASNLLGTYEEAFF. The CDR3 DNA reads TGTGCCAGTAACTTGCTCGGGACCTATGAGGAAGCTTTCTTT.

There are a few counts of this clone. The V call is TRBV4-1, the J call TRBJ1-6, with D possibly matching TRBD1 (5 bases). Looked up from germline, CDR1 is MGHRA and CDR2 is YSYEKL. V was shortened by 0 bases and J by 5 bases, with 8 bases between the two germline ends. The CDR3 is 15 residues long. DNA of the CDR3: TGCGCCAGCAGCCAAGAGGGGACGGATAATTCACCCCTCCACTTT. Translating it yields CASSQEGTDNSPLHF.

The table lists this clone with a few counts. J is TRBJ2-1 and V is TRBV28, with no clear D. Between the trimmed V and J ends, which lost 7 bases and 10 bases, there was a span of 14 bases. The CDR3 consists of 12 residues. Germline V lookup: CDR1 MDHEN, CDR2 SYDVKM. The CDR3 DNA follows: TGTGCCAGCACCTCACCGCCCAAGGAGCAGTTCTTC. This gives the protein CASTSPPKEQFF.

The chain carries TRBV10-2 and TRBJ2-2, with D unclear. CDR1 is WSHSY, CDR2 SAAADI, per germline. V lost 8 bases, J lost 7 bases, and 5 bases lay in between. The CDR3 covers 10 residues. For the CDR3, the DNA is TGCGCCAGCCTTTACGGGGAGCTGTTTTTT. Translation: CASLYGELFF.

This chain joins TRBV11-2 and TRBJ2-7; the D gene is possibly TRBD2 (6 bases). The CDR3 sequence is 17 residues long. Germline values: CDR1 SGHAT, CDR2 FQNNGV. V shed 3 bases and J shed 3 bases, with 21 bases lying between them. CDR3 sequence reads: CASSFVVEGYGFYEQYF. DNA of the CDR3: TGTGCCAGCAGCTTTGTCGTGGAGGGGTATGGGTTCTACGAGCAGTACTTC.

V gene TRBV7-8 combines with J gene TRBJ2-1; D uncertain. There are 16 residues in the CDR3. Germline CDR1 reads SGHVS; CDR2 reads FQNEAQ. V gave up 0 bases and J gave up 2 bases, with 11 bases separating them. The CDR3 is CASSLAQSPPYNEQFF. Here the CDR3 DNA reads TGTGCCAGCAGCTTAGCCCAGAGCCCCCCCTACAATGAGCAGTTCTTC.

This clone was counted a few times. The junction does not match germline at one end; this may be a read error. The chain uses TRBV9 and TRBJ2-1, with a tentative D call TRBD2 (5 bases). The germline V gene encodes CDR1 SGDLS and CDR2 YYNGEE. The CDR3 has 12 residues. The CDR3 DNA is TGTGCCACCAGCCGGAGCGGCAATGAGCAGTTCTTC. Residues: CATSRSGNEQFF.

V usage is TRBV10-3 and J usage is TRBJ1-4, with no clear D. Germline assignment: CDR1 ENHRY and CDR2 SYGVKD. V was trimmed by 3 bases and J by 8 bases, leaving 16 bases between them. The CDR3 runs to 15 residues. CDR3 DNA: TGTGCCATCAGTGACCCTGTAAAGGGAAAAGAAAAACTGTTTTTT. Protein: CAISDPVKGKEKLFF.

V and J are TRBV4-3 and TRBJ2-7; TRBD2 agrees at 15 bases. CDR3 size: 19 residues. Trimming removed 3 bases from V and 4 bases from J; junction bases left unmatched: 13. Germline loops: CDR1 LGHNA, CDR2 YSLEER. The DNA of the CDR3 is TGCGCCAGCAGCCAGGGCGGACTAGCGGGAGGGCCCTACCCTTACGAGCAGTACTTC. Its protein is CASSQGGLAGGPYPYEQYF.

This clone has a handful of counts. This chain connects TRBV11-3 to TRBJ2-2; TRBD2 matches at 9 bases. From germline, CDR1 is SGHNT and CDR2 YENEEA. CDR3 size: 17 residues. J was trimmed by 7 bases and V by 2 bases; bases with no gene match: 11. Written as DNA, the CDR3 is TGTGCCAGCAGCTTATCGGAGCTAGCGGGATTGAGCGGGGAGCTGTTTTTT. Translated: CASSLSELAGLSGELFF. Drawing the rest from reference TRBV11-3 and TRBJ2-2, the complete variable domain is EAGVVQSPRYKIIEKKQPVAFWCNPISGHNTLYWYLQNLGQGPELLIRYENEEAVDDSQLPKDRFSAERLKGVDSTLKIQPAELGDSAVYLCASSLSELAGLSGELFFGEGSRLTVL.

The chain joins TRBV18 to TRBJ2-1; D gene uncertain. The germline V gene has CDR1 KGHSH and CDR2 LQKENI. V was trimmed by 4 bases and J by 3 bases, leaving 10 bases between them. The CDR3 has 14 amino acids. As DNA, the CDR3 is TGTGCCAGCTCACTGGAGACGGGCTACAATGAGCAGTTCTTC. Its translation: CASSLETGYNEQFF.